The rows below give T cell receptor beta chains drawn from one sample of a study of naive and memory T cell subsets. MiXCR was run by TCRdb on the UMI-ligation and nested PCR reads, yielding one entry per CDR3 protein. This table holds around 31,000 distinct CDR3 sequences, roughly 10% found once. Sequenced: effector memory CD4+ T cells from blood. The receptor set was obtained from a human donor in good health. Both conserved end residues are part of each CDR3. The order of the fields is CDR3 protein, CDR3 length, J gene, V gene.

CDR3 protein: CSAPRDGGKTQYF
CDR3 length: 13
J gene: TRBJ2-5
V gene: TRBV20-1

CDR3 protein: CASSVGGLPNEKLFF
CDR3 length: 15
J gene: TRBJ1-4
V gene: TRBV9

CDR3 protein: CASSLKGASGANVLTF
CDR3 length: 16
J gene: TRBJ2-6
V gene: TRBV5-4

CDR3 protein: CTSSLVYSSSEAFF
CDR3 length: 14
J gene: TRBJ1-1
V gene: TRBV7-8

CDR3 protein: CASSTGTALHF
CDR3 length: 11
J gene: TRBJ1-6
V gene: TRBV7-2

CDR3 protein: CASSPTEDTQYF
CDR3 length: 12
J gene: TRBJ2-3
V gene: TRBV6-2/TRBV6-3

CDR3 protein: CATSDYVGWGGEQFF
CDR3 length: 15
J gene: TRBJ2-1
V gene: TRBV24-1

CDR3 protein: CASHRGDSYNEQFF
CDR3 length: 14
J gene: TRBJ2-1
V gene: TRBV27

CDR3 protein: CASRRRDRGTDTQYF
CDR3 length: 15
J gene: TRBJ2-3
V gene: TRBV27

CDR3 protein: CASSLALSIRGLSTDTQYF
CDR3 length: 19
J gene: TRBJ2-3
V gene: TRBV7-2

CDR3 protein: CASSYSKRDQPQHF
CDR3 length: 14
J gene: TRBJ1-5
V gene: TRBV6-2/TRBV6-3

CDR3 protein: CASSFDGQGTDTQYF
CDR3 length: 15
J gene: TRBJ2-3
V gene: TRBV7-2

CDR3 protein: CASSAGGLSGANVLTF
CDR3 length: 16
J gene: TRBJ2-6
V gene: TRBV9

CDR3 protein: CASSPRLPGLAGGGYEQYF
CDR3 length: 19
J gene: TRBJ2-7
V gene: TRBV18

CDR3 protein: CASSLLKKAGGGGEQFF
CDR3 length: 17
J gene: TRBJ2-1
V gene: TRBV7-2

CDR3 protein: CASSLTRERGDEQFF
CDR3 length: 15
J gene: TRBJ2-1
V gene: TRBV7-3

CDR3 protein: CASSRLAGVSYNEQFF
CDR3 length: 16
J gene: TRBJ2-1
V gene: TRBV14

CDR3 protein: CATSKGGAGNTIYF
CDR3 length: 14
J gene: TRBJ1-3
V gene: TRBV15

CDR3 protein: CASSLTLGGRGTDTQYF
CDR3 length: 17
J gene: TRBJ2-3
V gene: TRBV7-3

CDR3 protein: CASSARSRSSEQFF
CDR3 length: 14
J gene: TRBJ2-1
V gene: TRBV11-1

CDR3 protein: CSARVRRDTHQPQHF
CDR3 length: 15
J gene: TRBJ1-5
V gene: TRBV20-1

CDR3 protein: CASSLVGGVVHHEQFF
CDR3 length: 16
J gene: TRBJ2-1
V gene: TRBV11-1

CDR3 protein: CASSPIRDPDTQYF
CDR3 length: 14
J gene: TRBJ2-3
V gene: TRBV11-3

CDR3 protein: CASSLSRKTASNSPLHF
CDR3 length: 17
J gene: TRBJ1-6
V gene: TRBV27

CDR3 protein: CSARVRTSGPVYNEQFF
CDR3 length: 17
J gene: TRBJ2-1
V gene: TRBV20-1

CDR3 protein: CATSRDDRGVSQPQHF
CDR3 length: 16
J gene: TRBJ1-5
V gene: TRBV15

CDR3 protein: CAWSSPGTRGGRTEAFF
CDR3 length: 17
J gene: TRBJ1-1
V gene: TRBV30

CDR3 protein: CASAPAVWGASQPQHF
CDR3 length: 16
J gene: TRBJ1-5
V gene: TRBV7-8

CDR3 protein: CASSRKNDFTEAFF
CDR3 length: 14
J gene: TRBJ1-1
V gene: TRBV7-8

CDR3 protein: CASSLGNSGEQYF
CDR3 length: 13
J gene: TRBJ2-7
V gene: TRBV7-7

CDR3 protein: CASSLTSGIKTQYF
CDR3 length: 14
J gene: TRBJ2-5
V gene: TRBV5-1

CDR3 protein: CSARGQGSKERNTEAFF
CDR3 length: 17
J gene: TRBJ1-1
V gene: TRBV20-1

CDR3 protein: CASRRGYLNTEAFF
CDR3 length: 14
J gene: TRBJ1-1
V gene: TRBV6-2/TRBV6-3

CDR3 protein: CASSANRGYEQYF
CDR3 length: 13
J gene: TRBJ2-7
V gene: TRBV7-2

CDR3 protein: CSVRGSGNTIYF
CDR3 length: 12
J gene: TRBJ1-3
V gene: TRBV20-1

CDR3 protein: CSVGRGNNEKLFF
CDR3 length: 13
J gene: TRBJ1-4
V gene: TRBV29-1

CDR3 protein: CASSQSGQASEQFF
CDR3 length: 14
J gene: TRBJ2-1
V gene: TRBV4-3

CDR3 protein: CSVGSGVGAFEQYF
CDR3 length: 14
J gene: TRBJ2-7
V gene: TRBV29-1

CDR3 protein: CASAPRRGGDTGELFF
CDR3 length: 16
J gene: TRBJ2-2
V gene: TRBV27

CDR3 protein: CASSVEVAGVNEQFF
CDR3 length: 15
J gene: TRBJ2-1
V gene: TRBV9